The rows below give T cell receptor beta chains drawn from one sample of a study of T cells expressing NK-cell markers. TCRdb reworked the 5' RACE reads into one entry per CDR3 protein, no DNA. Seen in this sample are about 300,000 distinct CDR3 sequences; the ten most common clones hold roughly 4.2%. Source material: blood T cells: a sorted CD56 or NKG2C T cell subset, CD4+ or CD8+ T cells, or bulk PBMC T cells (not recorded which). The receptor set was obtained from a woman between 18 and 70 years old in good health. Each CDR3 is given with its conserved first and last residue.

j_call v_call cdr3_aa
TRBJ2-1 TRBV7-9 CASSPTGPTHEQFF
TRBJ2-3 TRBV7-2 CASSSDYLSTDTQYF
TRBJ2-3 TRBV20-1 CRVYSGSSTDTQYF
TRBJ2-1 TRBV7-2 CASSPHLNEQFF
TRBJ2-2 TRBV3-1 CASTPAMTPGLALTGELFF
TRBJ2-1 TRBV6-2/TRBV6-3 CASSFTIAGGNYNEQFF
TRBJ1-1 TRBV5-1 CASSLGTLGEAFF
TRBJ2-4 TRBV12-3/TRBV12-4 CASSPRYGRDIQYF
TRBJ2-3 TRBV29-1 CSVAKRGGLTDTQYF
TRBJ2-1 TRBV5-1 CASSLVGSRPNEQFF
TRBJ2-3 TRBV5-1 CASRPAPGTPSTDTQYF